The 25 T cell receptor beta chains below were found in one sample sequenced in a study of Tregs in tolerant kidney transplant recipients. Clones were sequenced by immunoSEQ multiplex PCR, and TCRdb holds only the in-frame ones, with some missing. The repertoire table contains roughly 48,000 clones. The sample in question was CD4+ T cells from blood, obtained before the transplant. The source of these receptors is a human donor who received a combined kidney and bone marrow transplant.

With regard to this clone: With the read ending 3 residues before the CDR3 end, the germline J gene is used to fill in that end. This chain connects TRBV20-1 to TRBJ2-1, with 9 bases aligning to TRBD2. The CDR3 spans 14 residues. CDR1 is DFQATT and CDR2 is SNEGSKA in the germline V gene (reference sequence). Trimming removed 8 bases from V and 0 bases from J; junction bases left unmatched: 5. The sequenced part of the CDR3 DNA is TGCAGTTCGTATAGCGGGAGCTCCTACAATGAG. Encoded protein: CSSYSGSSYNE. The entire CDR3 sequence reads CSSYSGSSYNEQFF.

Turning to this clone: The CDR3 end lies 3 residues beyond the end of the read and is filled in from the germline J gene. The chain links TRBV19 to TRBJ2-7; TRBD1 matches 9 bases. CDR1 is LNHDA, CDR2 SQIVND, per germline (reference sequence). Trimming took 8 bases from V and 4 from J; bases not matched to a gene: 9. The CDR3 length is 14 residues. The CDR3 here is CASSIETGGYEQYF. CDR3 DNA, as far as it was read: TGTGCCAGTTCCATAGAGACAGGGGGTTACGAG.

CDR3 protein: CASSQDKYPTGGEDEQFF. CDR3 bases read: TGTGCCAGCAGCCAAGATAAGTACCCGACAGGGGGTGAAGATGAG. The chain combines TRBV14 with TRBJ2-1; the match to TRBD1 covers 9 bases. The read gets to within 3 residues of the CDR3 end, and the germline J gene fills in the rest. Germline CDR1 SGHDN, CDR2 FVKESK. Trimming took 0 bases from V and 8 from J; bases not matched to a gene: 14. This CDR3 comprises 18 residues.

In the case of this clone: The observed sequence ends 3 residues before the CDR3 terminus, with the missing tail filled in from the germline J gene. The rearrangement links TRBV5-1 to TRBJ2-1; TRBD2 matches at 12 bases. The germline gives CDR1 SGHRS, CDR2 YFSETQ. With V trimmed by 1 base and J by 8 bases, 10 bases remained unmatched. The CDR3 runs to 17 residues. This chain's CDR3 is CASSLRLAGGHMDEQFF. The CDR3 bases that were read are TGCGCCAGCAGCTTGCGTCTAGCGGGAGGGCATATGGATGAG. Full variable domain (rest looked up from reference TRBV5-1 and TRBJ2-1): KAGVTQTPRYLIKTRGQQVTLSCSPISGHRSVSWYQQTPGQGLQFLFEYFSETQRNKGNFPGRFSGRQFSNSRSEMNVSTLELGDSALYLCASSLRLAGGHMDEQFFGPGTRLTVL.

CDR3 DNA, as far as it was read: TGTGCCAGCTCCTTGGACAGTCAACGCGAG. It yields the protein CASSLDSQRE. The entire CDR3 protein reads CASSLDSQREQYF. The chain joins TRBV18 to TRBJ2-7; a possible D gene is TRBD1 (6 bases). The observed sequence ends 3 residues before the CDR3 terminus, with the missing tail filled in from the germline J gene. Germline values: CDR1 KGHSH, CDR2 LQKENI. The CDR3 consists of 13 residues. Trimming removed 6 bases from V and 6 bases from J, with 15 bases in between.

As concerns this clone: The read ends 3 residues early relative to the CDR3; the germline J gene fills the gap. The chain uses TRBV30 and TRBJ1-5, with D uncertain. This CDR3 comprises 14 residues. Germline V gene sequence: CDR1 GTSNPN, CDR2 SVGIG (reference sequence). Trimming stripped 3 bases from V and 7 bases from J, with 16 bases between. CDR3: CAWSSGSNTQPQHF. The covered CDR3 bases are TGTGCCTGGAGCTCAGGTAGTAATACACAGCCC.

Concerning this clone itself: The sequence runs out 3 residues before the end of the CDR3; the remainder is reconstructed from the germline J gene. V and J are TRBV7-2 and TRBJ1-5; TRBD1 matches 8 bases. The J segment lost 3 bases and the V segment lost 0 bases, leaving 1 base of the junction unmatched. Germline V lookup: CDR1 SGHTA, CDR2 FQGNSA. The CDR3 totals 15 residues. The CDR3 here is CASSLAQGANQPQHF. CDR3 DNA, as far as it was read: TGTGCCAGCAGCTTAGCGCAGGGGGCCAATCAGCCC.

A remark on this clone: The CDR3 is cut off 3 residues early in the read; its end comes from the germline J gene. The V call is TRBV2, the J call TRBJ2-5, with TRBD2 matching 10 bases. The CDR3 runs to 12 residues. V lost 8 bases and J lost 6; bases outside the gene matches: 3. Germline V gene data show CDR1 as SNHLY and CDR2 as FYNNEI. CDR3 in amino acids: CASEGLAKTQYF. The covered CDR3 bases are TGTGCCAGCGAGGGACTAGCGAAGACC. Complete variable domain (other parts from reference TRBV2 and TRBJ2-5): EPEVTQTPSHQVTQMGQEVILRCVPISNHLYFYWYRQILGQKVEFLVSFYNNEISEKSEIFDDQFSVERPDGSNFTLKIRSTKLEDSAMYFCASEGLAKTQYFGPGTRLLVL.

Regarding this clone: The DNA ends 3 residues before the CDR3 does, and the rest of the CDR3 is filled in from the germline J gene. V is TRBV5-1 and J is TRBJ2-7; TRBD1 aligns across 7 bases. Germline lookup yields CDR1 SGHRS and CDR2 YFSETQ. After removal of 1 base from V and 6 bases from J, the junction contained 10 bases not matched to a gene. This CDR3 has 15 amino acids. CDR3 sequence: CASSLRTGGSGEQYF. CDR3 bases read: TGCGCCAGCAGCTTGCGGACAGGAGGATCGGGCGAG.

As concerns this clone: The read falls 3 residues short of the CDR3 end, and the missing part is taken from the germline J gene. The chain links TRBV7-9 to TRBJ2-1; D remains ambiguous. From germline, CDR1 is SEHNR and CDR2 FQNEAQ (reference sequence). The CDR3 sequence is 14 residues long. V was cut by 0 bases and J by 1 base, with 4 bases left in between. CDR3 amino acids: CASSLAQSYNEQFF. CDR3 bases read: TGTGCCAGCAGCTTAGCACAGTCCTACAATGAG. The full variable domain, its missing parts supplied by reference TRBV7-9 and TRBJ2-1, is DTGVSQNPRHKITKRGQNVTFRCDPISEHNRLYWYRQTLGQGPEFLTYFQNEAQLEKSRLLSDRFSAERPKGSFSTLEIQRTEQGDSAMYLCASSLAQSYNEQFFGPGTRLTVL.

A remark on this clone: Read coverage stops 3 residues before the CDR3 terminus; the germline J gene supplies the remainder. The chain joins TRBV19 to TRBJ1-4; D is possibly TRBD1 (5 bases). CDR1 is LNHDA and CDR2 is SQIVND in the germline V gene (reference sequence). The CDR3 runs to 14 residues. Trimming shortened V by 2 bases and J by 8 bases, and 12 bases separated the two germline ends. CDR3 sequence: CASSIWQGGEKLFF. The covered CDR3 bases are TGTGCCAGTAGTATATGGCAGGGAGGAGAAAAA. Supplemented by reference TRBV19 and TRBJ1-4, the full variable domain reads DGGITQSPKYLFRKEGQNVTLSCEQNLNHDAMYWYRQDPGQGLRLIYYSQIVNDFQKGDIAEGYSVSREKKESFPLTVTSAQKNPTAFYLCASSIWQGGEKLFFGSGTQLSVL.

Partial CDR3 DNA: TGCAGTGCCCCTAGCGGGAGGGGAAGAAGCAATGAG. Amino acids: CSAPSGRGRSNE. The full CDR3 protein is CSAPSGRGRSNEQFF. This chain uses TRBV20-1 with TRBJ2-1; 12 nucleotides line up with TRBD2. The sequence runs out 3 residues before the end of the CDR3; the remainder is reconstructed from the germline J gene. The V segment lost 6 bases and the J segment 6 bases; nucleotides outside the gene matches: 9. The germline V gene has CDR1 DFQATT and CDR2 SNEGSKA (reference sequence). CDR3 length equals 15 residues.

Turning to this clone: The read ends 3 residues before the CDR3 terminus; that terminus is restored from the germline J gene. The gene calls are TRBV30 and TRBJ2-1; 11 bases agree with TRBD1. Trimming took 5 bases from V and 0 from J; bases not matched to a gene: 12. Germline V gene sequence: CDR1 GTSNPN, CDR2 SVGIG (reference sequence). The CDR3 loop spans 18 amino acids. Partial CDR3 DNA: TGTGCCTGGTCGACCGGGACAGGGGGAGGTTCCTCCTACAATGAG. Encoded protein: CAWSTGTGGGSSYNE. The CDR3 as a whole reads CAWSTGTGGGSSYNEQFF.

Note on this clone: With the read ending 3 residues before the CDR3 end, the germline J gene is used to fill in that end. This sequence joins TRBV7-6 and TRBJ1-1; unclear D gene. The CDR3 totals 15 residues. In germline, CDR1 is SGHVS, CDR2 FNYEAQ. V was cut by 5 bases and J by 1 base, with 14 bases left in between. CDR3 sequence reads: CASSPGRRENTEAFF. The covered CDR3 bases are TGTGCCAGCAGCCCGGGGAGGAGAGAGAACACTGAA. Together with reference TRBV7-6 and TRBJ1-1, the CDR3 gives the full variable domain: GAGVSQSPRYKVTKRGQDVALRCDPISGHVSLYWYRQALGQGPEFLTYFNYEAQQDKSGLPNDRFSAERPEGSISTLTIQRTEQRDSAMYRCASSPGRRENTEAFFGQGTRLTVV.

A word on this clone: Coverage ceases 3 residues before the CDR3 finishes, and the germline J gene fills in the end. V gene TRBV10-3 combines with J gene TRBJ2-1; 10 nucleotides line up with TRBD2. The ends lost 2 bases at V and 0 bases at J; junction bases unmatched: 7. The V gene's germline CDR1 is ENHRY and CDR2 SYGVKD. The CDR3 has 18 residues. The CDR3 bases that were read are TGTGCCATCAGTGAGACGTTGGGACTAGCGAACTCCTACAATGAG. It translates to CAISETLGLANSYNE. The whole CDR3 region reads CAISETLGLANSYNEQFF.

About this clone itself: The read comes to an end 3 residues before the CDR3 does, leaving the germline J gene to fill in the end. The genes are TRBV28 and TRBJ2-3, with D unclear. Germline V gene sequence: CDR1 MDHEN, CDR2 SYDVKM. The length of the CDR3 is 13 residues. V shed 3 bases and J shed 5 bases, with 9 bases lying between them. The sequenced CDR3 bases are TGTGCCAGCAGTTTTGACAATAGAGATACG. Protein product: CASSFDNRDT. The full-length CDR3 reads as CASSFDNRDTQYF.

About this clone itself: Read coverage stops 3 residues before the CDR3 terminus; the germline J gene supplies the remainder. The chain recombines TRBV5-1 with TRBJ2-1, with a weak D call TRBD2 (6 bases). The CDR3 extends over 14 amino acids. CDR1 and CDR2 from the germline V gene are SGHRS and YFSETQ. V lost 4 bases to trimming and J lost 3 bases, with 11 bases between them. The CDR3 protein is CASSPGLNYNEQFF. The sequenced part of the CDR3 DNA is TGCGCCAGCAGCCCCGGACTAAACTACAATGAG. The full variable domain, its missing parts supplied by reference TRBV5-1 and TRBJ2-1, is KAGVTQTPRYLIKTRGQQVTLSCSPISGHRSVSWYQQTPGQGLQFLFEYFSETQRNKGNFPGRFSGRQFSNSRSEMNVSTLELGDSALYLCASSPGLNYNEQFFGPGTRLTVL.

Worth noting for this clone: The read falls 3 residues short of the CDR3 end, and the missing part is taken from the germline J gene. V gene TRBV7-2 combines with J gene TRBJ1-3; D gene unclear. V lost 5 bases to trimming and J lost 6 bases, with 5 bases between them. Germline CDR1 reads SGHTA; CDR2 reads FQGNSA. The CDR3 consists of 11 residues. CDR3 residues: CASSVLNTIYF. CDR3 DNA (partial): TGTGCCAGCAGCGTCCTAAACACC.

As concerns this clone: The read ends 3 residues early relative to the CDR3; the germline J gene fills the gap. The chain has TRBV19 and TRBJ2-7; D possibly corresponds to TRBD1 (7 bases). V was clipped by 4 bases and J by 5 bases, with 12 bases between them. CDR1 LNHDA and CDR2 SQIVND come from the germline V gene (reference sequence). CDR3 length: 13 residues. The CDR3 bases that were read are TGTGCCAGTAGTACCCAGGGGGGTGACGAG. Amino acid sequence: CASSTQGGDE. The entire CDR3 reads CASSTQGGDEQYF.

Concerning this clone: The sequence runs out 3 residues before the end of the CDR3; the remainder is reconstructed from the germline J gene. The rearrangement joins TRBV5-1 to TRBJ1-1; perhaps TRBD1 as D (6 bases). The CDR3 covers 14 residues. V lost 2 bases, J lost 1 base, and 9 bases lay in between. Germline CDR1 is SGHRS and CDR2 is YFSETQ. Incomplete CDR3 DNA: TGCGCCAGCAGCTTTCTACAGGGGAACACTGAA. Translated, it gives CASSFLQGNTE. The full CDR3 sequence reads CASSFLQGNTEAFF.

As to this clone: The read ends 3 residues before the CDR3 terminus; that terminus is restored from the germline J gene. The chain employs TRBV2 and TRBJ2-3; possible D gene TRBD1, 5 bases. Germline values: CDR1 SNHLY, CDR2 FYNNEI. This CDR3 comprises 14 residues. The V and J ends lost 4 bases and 1 base respectively, with 9 bases between them. The sequenced part of the CDR3 DNA is TGTGCCAGCAGTGCAGGGTACGGCACAGATACG. The encoded protein is CASSAGYGTDT. The entire CDR3 sequence reads CASSAGYGTDTQYF.

The covered CDR3 bases are TGTGCCAGCAGCGCATCGGGACTAGTAGGAGGTGAG. Amino acid sequence: CASSASGLVGGE. From start to end, the CDR3 is CASSASGLVGGEQFF. This chain joins TRBV9 and TRBJ2-1; 8 bases map to TRBD2. The read ends 3 residues shy of where the CDR3 ends; the end is completed using the germline J gene. There are 15 residues in the CDR3. J was trimmed by 9 bases and V by 3 bases; bases with no gene match: 11. The germline V gene has CDR1 SGDLS and CDR2 YYNGEE.

Comment on this clone: With the read ending 3 residues before the CDR3 end, the germline J gene is used to fill in that end. The chain carries TRBV19 and TRBJ1-1; 10 bases line up with TRBD1. The CDR3 runs 15 residues. V was pared by 9 bases and J by 5 bases, with 12 bases of the junction left unmatched. Germline CDR1 reads LNHDA; CDR2 reads SQIVND (reference sequence). The CDR3 DNA, read in part, is TGTGCCAGCCTAAATTGGGACAGGGGAAATACTGAA. Translated, it gives CASLNWDRGNTE. The full CDR3 protein is CASLNWDRGNTEAFF.

About this clone itself: The read stops 3 residues short of the end of the CDR3; the missing end is completed from the germline J gene. This chain joins TRBV20-1 and TRBJ2-1; no clear D gene. V lost 3 bases and J 4 bases, leaving 7 bases between the germline ends. Per the germline V gene, CDR1 is DFQATT and CDR2 is SNEGSKA (reference sequence). This CDR3 has 12 residues. The sequenced CDR3 bases are TGCAGTGCTAGTGCAGAATACAATGAG. Protein: CSASAEYNE. The CDR3, in full, reads CSASAEYNEQFF.

On this clone: The missing CDR3 end, 3 residues past where the read stops, is filled in from the germline J gene. This chain joins TRBV18 and TRBJ2-7; 16 positions agree with TRBD2. Looked up from germline, CDR1 is KGHSH and CDR2 is LQKENI. J was trimmed by 2 bases and V by 3 bases; bases with no gene match: 4. This CDR3 contains 17 residues. CDR3 protein: CASSPGLAGGMAYEQYF. CDR3 bases read: TGTGCCAGCTCACCGGGACTAGCGGGAGGGATGGCCTACGAG.